These 22 T cell receptor beta chains were all obtained from the same sample, sequenced in a study of T cell repertoires in cytomegalovirus infection. One entry per CDR3 protein results from TCRdb running MiXCR on the reads. The sample includes 200,000 to 300,000 distinct CDR3 sequences, roughly 13% of them seen just once. Sequencing used PBMCs. These receptors all stem from a human donor in good health (CMV status not recorded). Some clones in this sample may be carry-over from other donors' samples.

This clonotype has ten or more counts. This chain links TRBV6-4 with TRBJ2-1, with 9 bases lining up with TRBD2. CDR1 and CDR2 (germline): MRHNA, SNTAGT. After removal of 0 bases from V and 6 bases from J, the junction contained 18 bases not matched to a gene. The CDR3 spans 20 residues. CDR3 in DNA: TGTGCCAGCAGTGACTCTTTTGCTGCGGGAGGGCCGCCGGGGGCCAATGAGCAGTTCTTC. It encodes CASSDSFAAGGPPGANEQFF.

This clonotype was counted between two and nine times. The chain uses TRBV7-8 and TRBJ2-1; 8 nucleotides align to TRBD2. Looked up from germline, CDR1 is SGHVS and CDR2 is FQNEAQ. The CDR3 is made up of 19 amino acids. V lost 5 bases to trimming and J lost 0 bases; unmatched junction nucleotides: 15. The CDR3 DNA reads as TGTGCCAGCAGCCCTCGGGGGGGGGCAGGGGTCCCCTCCTACAATGAGCAGTTCTTC. Translation gives CASSPRGGAGVPSYNEQFF.

This clonotype was counted many times. The V gene is TRBV7-6, the J gene TRBJ1-1, with D perhaps TRBD1 (6 bases). V lost 5 bases, J lost 4 bases, and 14 bases lay in between. The length of the CDR3 is 14 residues. The germline V gene encodes CDR1 SGHVS and CDR2 FNYEAQ. Here the CDR3 reads CASSQGGTITEAFF. In nucleotides, the CDR3 is TGTGCCAGCAGCCAAGGGGGGACCATCACTGAAGCTTTCTTT.

This clonotype was counted a few times. The chain is built from TRBV14 and TRBJ2-3, with a weak D call TRBD2 (5 bases). This CDR3 is built from 13 residues. CDR1 and CDR2 (germline): SGHDN, FVKESK. The ends were cut back, 3 bases at V and 8 bases at J, with 12 bases in the middle. CDR3 sequence reads: CASSHVSEGTQYF. The CDR3 nucleotides are TGTGCCAGCAGCCACGTTTCCGAGGGTACGCAGTATTTT.

This clonotype was counted a few times. This chain joins TRBV20-1 and TRBJ1-1; D not resolved. Germline CDR1 and CDR2: DFQATT and SNEGSKA (reference sequence). The CDR3 consists of 13 residues. V was shortened by 3 bases and J by 0 bases, with 8 bases between the two germline ends. CDR3 in DNA: TGCAGTGCTAGGCGTAGGGTGAACACTGAAGCTTTCTTT. Its protein product is CSARRRVNTEAFF.

This clonotype was picked up a small number of times. J is TRBJ2-7 and V is TRBV6-1; possible D gene TRBD2, 5 bases. The V end lost 7 bases, the J end lost 4 bases, and 17 bases lay between the germline ends. Germline lookup yields CDR1 MNHNS and CDR2 SASEGT. This CDR3 comprises 14 residues. CDR3 loop: CASIDRPPGYEQYF. The CDR3 region has the DNA TGTGCCAGCATTGATCGACCCCCGGGGTACGAGCAGTACTTC.

This clonotype showed up many times. CDR3 sequence (DNA): TGTGCCAGCAGCTTATTGAGGCGGGAGTTAAGCGCCGGGGAGCTGTTTTTT. Amino acid sequence: CASSLLRRELSAGELFF. This rearrangement joins TRBV7-2 to TRBJ2-2; TRBD2 aligns across 7 bases. CDR1 is SGHTA and CDR2 is FQGNSA in the germline V gene. V gave up 2 bases and J gave up 6 bases; unmatched junction bases: 12. The length of the CDR3 is 17 residues. Variable domain in full (rest from reference TRBV7-2 and TRBJ2-2): GAGVSQSPSNKVTEKGKDVELRCDPISGHTALYWYRQSLGQGLEFLIYFQGNSAPDKSGLPSDRFSAERTGGSVSTLTIQRTQQEDSAVYLCASSLLRRELSAGELFFGEGSRLTVL.

The J gene is TRBJ2-3, the V gene TRBV6-2 or TRBV6-3; 11 bases map to TRBD2. The CDR3 spans 17 residues. Trimming at V came to 1 base and at J to 4 bases, leaving 7 bases not matched to a gene. Germline CDR1 is MNHEY and CDR2 is SVGEGT. CDR3 nucleotide sequence: TGTGCCAGCAGTTACTGGGTTAGCGGGAGGGTAGCAGATACGCAGTATTTT. Protein: CASSYWVSGRVADTQYF.

The genes are TRBV10-3 and TRBJ1-3; TRBD1 is a possible D gene (5 bases). Germline V CDR1 and CDR2: ENHRY, SYGVKD. The V gene lost 9 bases and the J gene lost 3 bases, with 12 bases spanning the gap. CDR3 length: 13 amino acids. CDR3 coding DNA: TGTGCCATTCGAACAGGAGGTGGAAACACCATATATTTT. It codes for CAIRTGGGNTIYF.

This clonotype was counted ten times or more. The rearrangement joins TRBV7-2 to TRBJ1-2, with D unresolved. The V end was cut by 5 bases, the J end by 12 bases, with 16 bases between. Looked up from germline, CDR1 is SGHTA and CDR2 is FQGNSA. This CDR3 spans 12 amino acids. CDR3 residues: CASSPPNNPHTF. The CDR3 DNA reads TGTGCCAGCAGCCCACCAAATAACCCCCACACCTTC.

This clonotype was found many times. The chain employs TRBV28 and TRBJ2-1; the D gene is possibly TRBD2 (6 bases). Germline lookup yields CDR1 MDHEN and CDR2 SYDVKM. This CDR3 contains 14 residues. V gave up 5 bases and J gave up 3 bases, with 11 bases separating them. CDR3 DNA: TGTGCCAGCAGTCAAGGAGGGGACTACAATGAGCAGTTCTTC. Encoded protein: CASSQGGDYNEQFF.

This clonotype showed up many times. The DNA for the CDR3 is TGTGCCAGCAGCTTAGCGTCGGCGGGTATCCATACGCAGTATTTT. It specifies CASSLASAGIHTQYF. This rearrangement joins TRBV7-2 to TRBJ2-3; maybe TRBD2 (5 bases). CDR1 and CDR2 (germline): SGHTA, FQGNSA. V was clipped by 0 bases and J by 7 bases, with 14 bases between them. CDR3 length equals 15 residues.

For this clonotype: A much larger clone differs by one base, so this may be a read error. The chain is built from TRBV19 and TRBJ2-3; 11 bases align to TRBD2. The CDR3 consists of 16 residues. Germline trimming cut 8 bases from V and 1 base from J; bases unmatched to any gene: 8. The V gene's germline CDR1 is LNHDA and CDR2 SQIVND (reference sequence). For the CDR3, the DNA is TGTGCCAGTGGCGAACTAGCGGGGGCAGGCACAGATACGCAGTATTTT. It translates to CASGELAGAGTDTQYF.

V and J are TRBV6-6 and TRBJ2-5, with 9 bases matching TRBD1. The CDR3 length is 13 residues. V lost 4 bases to trimming and J lost 7 bases; unmatched junction nucleotides: 4. The germline V gene has CDR1 MNHNY and CDR2 SVGAGI (reference sequence). CDR3 protein: CASSLSTGGTQYF. For the CDR3, the DNA is TGTGCCAGCAGTTTGTCGACAGGGGGGACCCAGTACTTC.

This clonotype was counted at least ten times. V and J are TRBV12-3 or TRBV12-4 and TRBJ2-1, with a tentative D call TRBD2 (5 bases). V was clipped by 5 bases and J by 10 bases, with 18 bases between them. The CDR3 is made up of 14 amino acids. CDR3 in DNA: TGTGCCAGCAGTCCAACCACTTTGAAGCGGGAGCAGTTCTTC. The encoded protein is CASSPTTLKREQFF.

The rearrangement joins TRBV5-1 to TRBJ1-1, with 9 bases that match TRBD1. Looked up from germline, CDR1 is SGHRS and CDR2 is YFSETQ. J was trimmed by 3 bases and V by 0 bases; bases with no gene match: 6. CDR3 length equals 16 residues. The CDR3 spells CASSLGQGEGDTEAFF. CDR3 coding DNA: TGCGCCAGCAGCTTGGGACAGGGGGAAGGTGACACTGAAGCTTTCTTT.

This sequence joins TRBV14 and TRBJ1-1; D is possibly TRBD1 (5 bases). The CDR3 totals 14 residues. Germline CDR1 SGHDN, CDR2 FVKESK. Trimming shortened V by 4 bases and J by 7 bases, and 16 bases separated the two germline ends. CDR3 protein: CASSPRGWEDEAFF. CDR3 bases: TGTGCCAGCAGCCCCCGGGGGTGGGAGGATGAAGCTTTCTTT.

This clonotype showed up many times. The chain is built from TRBV7-3 and TRBJ1-2, with TRBD1 identical over 10 bases. The CDR3 runs to 18 residues. The V gene end was trimmed by 5 bases and the J gene end by 0 bases; junction bases not matched to a gene: 12. Germline CDR1 and CDR2: SGHTA and FQGTGA. CDR3 sequence reads: CASSPTPGQGDSNYGYTF. CDR3 sequence (DNA): TGTGCCAGCAGCCCTACCCCCGGACAGGGGGACTCTAACTATGGCTACACCTTC.

The genes are TRBV20-1 and TRBJ2-4; tentatively, D is TRBD2 (6 bases). Germline CDR1 and CDR2: DFQATT and SNEGSKA (reference sequence). V was trimmed by 6 bases and J by 8 bases, leaving 20 bases between them. The CDR3 has 14 amino acids. The DNA for the CDR3 is TGCAGTGCAGCGGGCTCTAGCCAAGGTGACATTCAGTACTTC. Protein sequence: CSAAGSSQGDIQYF.

The genes are TRBV4-1 and TRBJ2-1; 13 nucleotides align to TRBD2. The CDR3 loop spans 16 amino acids. Germline loops: CDR1 MGHRA, CDR2 YSYEKL. Trimming cost V 8 bases and J 4 bases; bases outside gene matches: 8. The CDR3 sequence: CASGGTSGAIYNEQFF. The CDR3 DNA follows: TGCGCCAGCGGCGGGACTAGCGGGGCCATATACAATGAGCAGTTCTTC.

The chain employs TRBV7-6 and TRBJ1-5; D remains unclear. The V and J ends lost 3 bases and 5 bases respectively, with 8 bases between them. CDR1 SGHVS and CDR2 FNYEAQ come from the germline V gene. The CDR3 is 13 residues long. In nucleotides, the CDR3 is TGTGCCAGCAGCTTTGGCCAGTATCAGCCCCAGCATTTT. It specifies CASSFGQYQPQHF. The full variable domain, in which reference TRBV7-6 and TRBJ1-5 provide the parts outside the CDR3, is GAGVSQSPRYKVTKRGQDVALRCDPISGHVSLYWYRQALGQGPEFLTYFNYEAQQDKSGLPNDRFSAERPEGSISTLTIQRTEQRDSAMYRCASSFGQYQPQHFGDGTRLSIL.

In its sample, this clonotype was seen many times. The chain couples TRBV6-6 to TRBJ2-7; 10 nucleotides line up with TRBD1. The germline V gene encodes CDR1 MNHNY and CDR2 SVGAGI (reference sequence). The CDR3 has 14 residues. V shed 2 bases, J shed 5 bases, and the junction held 3 bases outside the gene matches. The CDR3 here is CASSYGDRGHEQYF. The CDR3 DNA sequence: TGTGCCAGCAGTTACGGGGACAGGGGCCACGAGCAGTACTTC.